This TCR beta chain was sequenced for a study of yellow fever vaccine responses in identical twins. The CDR3 extends over 17 amino acids. With 5 bases clipped from V and 0 bases from J, the junction kept 9 bases outside the gene matches. Germline CDR1 and CDR2: PRHDT and FYEKMQ (reference sequence). This clonotype has only a few counts. From the RT-PCR reads, TCRdb called clonotypes with MiXCR, one entry per CDR3 protein. The sample gives approximately 13,000 distinct CDR3 sequences, roughly 86% of which show up once; over 1.5% is in the top ten. The gene calls are TRBV13 and TRBJ2-5; 10 positions match TRBD1. Sample: T cells from blood (PBMCs), unsorted or a sorted subset (not recorded which), taken before or after yellow fever vaccination (not recorded which). This clonotype was obtained from a woman aged 18-30 years who received the yellow fever vaccine. The CDR3 protein is CASSQNPGQGHQETQYF. The DNA for the CDR3 is TGTGCCAGCAGCCAAAACCCGGGACAGGGGCACCAAGAGACCCAGTACTTC. The full variable domain, completed using reference TRBV13 and TRBJ2-5, is AAGVIQSPRHLIKEKRETATLKCYPIPRHDTVYWYQQGPGQDPQFLISFYEKMQSDKGSIPDRFSAQQFSDYHSELNMSSLELGDSALYFCASSQNPGQGHQETQYFGPGTRLLVL.